These 18 T cell receptor beta chains were sequenced from one sample in a study of CD8 T cells in Susac syndrome. RNA totalling about 0.45 to 1 ug underwent reverse transcription with random hexamers. TCRdb re-called the immunoSEQ multiplex PCR reads with MiXCR, one entry per CDR3 protein. Of about 140,000 distinct CDR3 sequences detected, about 95% appear once; the ten largest clones hold 0.14%. The specimen was CD4+ T cells from PBMCs. All receptors come from a human donor with Susac syndrome.

The chain employs TRBV11-2 and TRBJ2-1; 9 nucleotides line up with TRBD1. CDR3 size: 13 residues. J lost 10 bases, V lost 5 bases, and 6 bases had no gene match. Germline assignment: CDR1 SGHAT and CDR2 FQNNGV. The DNA for the CDR3 is TGTGCCAGCAGCCCGGGACAGGGCAGGGAGCAGTTCTTC. Translation gives CASSPGQGREQFF.

This sequence joins TRBV20-1 and TRBJ1-1, with 7 bases matching TRBD1. The CDR3 loop spans 14 amino acids. Germline V gene sequence: CDR1 DFQATT, CDR2 SNEGSKA (reference sequence). Trimming cost V 1 base and J 1 base; bases outside gene matches: 3. Here the CDR3 DNA reads TGCAGTGCTAGAGTTGGGACAGAGAACACTGAAGCTTTCTTT. Amino acids: CSARVGTENTEAFF.

The gene calls are TRBV20-1 and TRBJ2-7, with a weak D call TRBD1 (8 bases). The CDR3 is 15 amino acids. Trimming stripped 0 bases from V and 1 base from J, with 13 bases between. From germline, CDR1 is DFQATT and CDR2 SNEGSKA (reference sequence). The CDR3 DNA reads TGCAGTGCTAGAGATCTACAGGGGGGGTCCTACGAGCAGTACTTC. It translates to CSARDLQGGSYEQYF.

The V and J genes are TRBV2 and TRBJ2-1, with 7 bases aligning to TRBD2. The CDR3 loop spans 14 amino acids. The germline gives CDR1 SNHLY, CDR2 FYNNEI. The V and J ends lost 3 bases and 10 bases, in that order; junction bases with no gene match: 9. As DNA, the CDR3 is TGTGCCAGCAGTGAGTGGGGCCGAGCGGGGGAGCAGTTCTTC. As protein: CASSEWGRAGEQFF.

The V gene is TRBV4-1, the J gene TRBJ2-1; D is undetermined. Trimming shortened V by 3 bases and J by 0 bases, and 9 bases separated the two germline ends. CDR1 is MGHRA and CDR2 is YSYEKL in the germline V gene. The CDR3 consists of 15 residues. The CDR3 sequence: CASSQPWSSYNEQFF. The DNA of the CDR3 is TGCGCCAGCAGCCAGCCCTGGAGCTCCTACAATGAGCAGTTCTTC.

This chain uses TRBV12-3 or TRBV12-4 with TRBJ1-2, with TRBD1 as a possible D gene (6 bases). The CDR3 spans 14 residues. The germline V and J ends were trimmed by 5 bases and 3 bases, with 13 bases remaining between them. The CDR3 DNA reads TGTGCCAGCAGTAAGGACAGCCTCCACTATGGCTACACCTTC. It specifies CASSKDSLHYGYTF.

This clonotype was recorded only once. This sequence joins TRBV30 and TRBJ1-1; D is unclear. There are 12 residues in the CDR3. Germline V gene sequence: CDR1 GTSNPN, CDR2 SVGIG (reference sequence). Between the trimmed V and J ends, which lost 5 bases and 4 bases, there was a span of 11 bases. CDR3 bases: TGTGCCTGGGGGAGGGCCTCCACTGAAGCTTTCTTT. This gives the protein CAWGRASTEAFF.

This clonotype was recorded only once. V and J are TRBV3-1 and TRBJ1-5; D not resolved. Germline CDR1 is LGHDT and CDR2 is YNNKEL (reference sequence). The length of the CDR3 is 15 residues. The germline V and J ends were trimmed by 1 base and 9 bases, with 16 bases remaining between them. The CDR3 nucleotides read TGTGCCAGCAGCCAAGCGGGCAGCCCCTCGGGGCCCCAGCATTTT. Its translation: CASSQAGSPSGPQHF.

The chain carries TRBV28 and TRBJ2-7, with 7 nucleotides matching TRBD1. This CDR3 spans 13 amino acids. Per germline, CDR1 MDHEN and CDR2 SYDVKM. The V segment lost 8 bases and the J segment 5 bases; nucleotides outside the gene matches: 9. As DNA, the CDR3 is TGTGCCAGCCGGGGACAGATCCTCGACGAGCAGTACTTC. This gives the protein CASRGQILDEQYF.

The count of this clonotype is one. The chain carries TRBV5-1 and TRBJ2-6, with 8 bases that match TRBD1. The CDR3 consists of 14 residues. Unmatched junction bases numbered 2, after V lost 3 bases and J lost 6 bases. Germline loops: CDR1 SGHRS, CDR2 YFSETQ. The CDR3: CASSSDRVANVLTF. The CDR3 coding sequence is TGCGCCAGCAGCTCGGACAGGGTGGCCAACGTCCTGACTTTC.

The table lists this clonotype with a count of one. The rearrangement uses TRBV29-1 and TRBJ2-3; D possibly corresponds to TRBD1 (6 bases). V dropped 7 bases and J dropped 5 bases, with 13 bases sitting between them. This CDR3 is 12 amino acids long. CDR1 SQVTM and CDR2 ANQGSEA come from the germline V gene. CDR3: CSATRGLDTQYF. In DNA, the CDR3 is TGCAGCGCTACCAGGGGCCTAGATACGCAGTATTTT.

This chain links TRBV20-1 with TRBJ2-5, with D unresolved. The CDR3 has 11 residues. Trimming took off 0 bases at V and 8 bases at J, with 7 bases between the two ends. Germline V gene sequence: CDR1 DFQATT, CDR2 SNEGSKA (reference sequence). CDR3 sequence: CSARDKLTQYF. CDR3 sequence (DNA): TGCAGTGCTAGAGATAAGCTAACCCAGTACTTC.

This chain links TRBV14 with TRBJ1-2, with D uncertain. CDR3 length: 14 residues. Germline CDR1 reads SGHDN; CDR2 reads FVKESK. V gave up 1 base and J gave up 4 bases, with 10 bases separating them. This CDR3 is CASSQGVRLYGYTF. Here the CDR3 DNA reads TGTGCCAGCAGCCAAGGAGTCAGGCTCTATGGCTACACCTTC.

This chain connects TRBV7-2 to TRBJ2-3; tentatively, D is TRBD1 (5 bases). The CDR3 loop spans 16 amino acids. The V and J ends lost 5 bases and 2 bases respectively, with 17 bases between them. Germline CDR1 and CDR2: SGHTA and FQGNSA. CDR3 DNA: TGTGCCAGCAGCGGTGGGGCTTCTCTCGCCACAGATACGCAGTATTTT. It codes for CASSGGASLATDTQYF.

This chain connects TRBV7-2 to TRBJ2-2; D is perhaps TRBD1 or TRBD2 (5 bases each). Germline CDR1 and CDR2: SGHTA and FQGNSA. This CDR3 is 13 amino acids long. Deletions cut 5 bases from V and 7 bases from J, with 11 bases between. CDR3 bases: TGTGCCAGCAGCCCCGGGACGGGCGGGGAGCTGTTTTTT. Protein: CASSPGTGGELFF.

This clonotype was observed once. The rearrangement joins TRBV14 to TRBJ2-7, with D unclear. The CDR3 runs to 15 residues. V was cut by 0 bases and J by 1 base, with 10 bases left in between. In germline, CDR1 is SGHDN, CDR2 FVKESK. This CDR3 reads CASSQEQTVSYEQYF. DNA for the CDR3: TGTGCCAGCAGCCAAGAACAAACGGTTTCCTACGAGCAGTACTTC. Full variable domain (rest looked up from reference TRBV14 and TRBJ2-7): EAGVTQFPSHSVIEKGQTVTLRCDPISGHDNLYWYRRVMGKEIKFLLHFVKESKQDESGMPNNRFLAERTGGTYSTLKVQPAELEDSGVYFCASSQEQTVSYEQYFGPGTRLTVT.

This sequence joins TRBV7-2 and TRBJ2-1; 8 nucleotides line up with TRBD1. Per germline, CDR1 SGHTA and CDR2 FQGNSA. Losses at the gene ends were 6 bases for V and 5 bases for J; bases not matched to a gene: 12. This CDR3 region has 16 residues. For the CDR3, the DNA is TGTGCCAGCAGTTTCTCCGGGACAGGCCTTAACAATGAGCAGTTCTTC. This gives the protein CASSFSGTGLNNEQFF.

The chain joins TRBV27 to TRBJ2-3; D is perhaps TRBD1 (6 bases). Trimming cost V 3 bases and J 1 base, with 17 bases left between them. The CDR3 length is 17 residues. Germline CDR1 MNHEY, CDR2 SMNVEV (reference sequence). This CDR3 is CASSFHQGRGGTDTQYF. CDR3 in DNA: TGTGCCAGCAGTTTCCATCAGGGGCGTGGGGGCACAGATACGCAGTATTTT.